This TCR beta chain originates from a study of T cell responses to AZD1222 COVID-19 vaccine. Study-level results: It was only a handful of AZD1222 recipients who were seropositive at baseline. After two AZD1222 doses, spike-specific TCR breadth and depth rose versus day 0.

The ends were cut back, 0 bases at V and 5 bases at J, with 19 bases in the middle. Germline CDR1 is LGHNA and CDR2 is YSLEER. The CDR3 is 18 residues long. This clone was detected only once. Its antigen is not known. Data came from immunoSEQ multiplex PCR; TCRdb stores just in-frame clones and leaves some out. The repertoire holds 120,000 or so clones, with roughly nine tenths as singletons. This TCR was recovered from an adult in good health. The chain joins TRBV4-3 to TRBJ2-2, with D perhaps TRBD1 (6 bases). Sequences were derived from peripheral blood, sampled on day 0 of AZD1222 vaccination. The CDR3 DNA is TGCGCCAGCAGCCAAGACTTTTCAGGGGCCTTTGAAACCGGGGAGCTGTTTTTT. This codes for CASSQDFSGAFETGELFF.